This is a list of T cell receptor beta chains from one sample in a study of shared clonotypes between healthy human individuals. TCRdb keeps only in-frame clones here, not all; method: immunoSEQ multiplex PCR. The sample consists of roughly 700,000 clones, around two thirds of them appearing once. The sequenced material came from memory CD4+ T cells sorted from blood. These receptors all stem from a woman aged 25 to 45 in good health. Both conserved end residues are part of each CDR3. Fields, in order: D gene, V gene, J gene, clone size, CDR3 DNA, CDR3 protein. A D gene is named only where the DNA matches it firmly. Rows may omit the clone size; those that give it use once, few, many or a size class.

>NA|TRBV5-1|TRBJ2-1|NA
TGCGCCAGCAGCTTGGATAGCGCGCTCTACAATGAGCAGTTCTTC
CASSLDSALYNEQFF
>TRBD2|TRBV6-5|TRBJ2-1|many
TGTGCCAGCAAAGTCCCCACGGGAGGGCACAATGAGCAGTTCTTC
CASKVPTGGHNEQFF
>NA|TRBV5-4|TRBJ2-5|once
TGTGCCAGCAGCTTGATGGGCGAGACCCAGTACTTC
CASSLMGETQYF
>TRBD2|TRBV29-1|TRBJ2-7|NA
TGCAGCGCCAAAACAGGGACTAGCGGCTCCTACGAGCAGTACTTC
CSAKTGTSGSYEQYF
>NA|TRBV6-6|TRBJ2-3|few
TGTGCCAGCAGACCCACCGGGACCCGTACAGATACGCAGTATTTT
CASRPTGTRTDTQYF
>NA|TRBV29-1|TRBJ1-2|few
TGCAGCGCTTCCGGCAGGACCTATGGCTACACCTTC
CSASGRTYGYTF
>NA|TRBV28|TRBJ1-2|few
TGTGCCAGCAGTTTAGCCTCCTTTCGAGGGGGCTATGGCTACACCTTC
CASSLASFRGGYGYTF
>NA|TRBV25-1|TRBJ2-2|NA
TGTGCCAGCAGTGAATATGTCGGCGGCGGGGAGCTGTTTTTT
CASSEYVGGGELFF
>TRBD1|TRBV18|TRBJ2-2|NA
TGTGCCAGCTCACCACTTCAGGGGGCCGGGGAGCTGTTTTTT
CASSPLQGAGELFF
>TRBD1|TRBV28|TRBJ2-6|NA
TGTGCCAGCAGGATTGGGACAGGGGGTACTGGGGCCAACGTCCTGACTTTC
CASRIGTGGTGANVLTF
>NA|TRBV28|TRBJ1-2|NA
TGTGCCAGCAGCCCCCGGTCCACACGTTCCTATGGCTACACCTTC
CASSPRSTRSYGYTF
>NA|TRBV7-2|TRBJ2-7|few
TGTGCCAGCAGCTCATTCCGCGGGTCCGGGCGCAGGACCTACGAGCAGTACTTC
CASSSFRGSGRRTYEQYF
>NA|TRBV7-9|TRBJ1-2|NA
TGTGCCAGCAGCTTAGTGGGGAAGTACGGCTACACCTTC
CASSLVGKYGYTF
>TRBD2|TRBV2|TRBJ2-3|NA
TGTGCCAGCAAGGGTAGCGGGAGCCTGAGCACAGATACGCAGTATTTT
CASKGSGSLSTDTQYF
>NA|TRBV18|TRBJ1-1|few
TGTGCCAGCTCTCAAAGGAGAGACAGAACTGAAGCTTTCTTT
CASSQRRDRTEAFF
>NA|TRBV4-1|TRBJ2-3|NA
TGCGCCAGCAGCCAAGCGGGAGTGGGGACAGATACGCAGTATTTT
CASSQAGVGTDTQYF
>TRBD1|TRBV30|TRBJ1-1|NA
TGTGCCTGGGGACGGGACAGGATGAACACTGAAGCTTTCTTT
CAWGRDRMNTEAFF
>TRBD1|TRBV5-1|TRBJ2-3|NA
TGCGCCAGCAGCTTGCTCCAGGGGGCAACAGATACGCAGTATTTT
CASSLLQGATDTQYF
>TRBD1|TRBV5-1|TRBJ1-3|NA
TGCGCCAGCAGCTTGGCCCCGACAGGGCAAAACACCATATATTTT
CASSLAPTGQNTIYF
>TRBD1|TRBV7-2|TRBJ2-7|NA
TGTGCCAGCAGCTTAGGGGTAGGACAGGGGCCCTACGAGCAGTACTTC
CASSLGVGQGPYEQYF
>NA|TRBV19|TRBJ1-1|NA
TGTGCCAGTACCCAGGGGCACGGGGCTTTCTTT
CASTQGHGAFF
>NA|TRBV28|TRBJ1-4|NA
TGTGCCAGCAGCGAGGTTGCAACTAATGAAAAACTGTTTTTT
CASSEVATNEKLFF
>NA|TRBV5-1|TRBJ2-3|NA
TGCGCCAGCAGCCCGGGGACCACCGCTACGCAGTATTTT
CASSPGTTATQYF
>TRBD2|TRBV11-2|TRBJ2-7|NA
TGTGCCAGCAGCCTCCAGACTAGCGGGAGGCACGAGCAGTACTTC
CASSLQTSGRHEQYF